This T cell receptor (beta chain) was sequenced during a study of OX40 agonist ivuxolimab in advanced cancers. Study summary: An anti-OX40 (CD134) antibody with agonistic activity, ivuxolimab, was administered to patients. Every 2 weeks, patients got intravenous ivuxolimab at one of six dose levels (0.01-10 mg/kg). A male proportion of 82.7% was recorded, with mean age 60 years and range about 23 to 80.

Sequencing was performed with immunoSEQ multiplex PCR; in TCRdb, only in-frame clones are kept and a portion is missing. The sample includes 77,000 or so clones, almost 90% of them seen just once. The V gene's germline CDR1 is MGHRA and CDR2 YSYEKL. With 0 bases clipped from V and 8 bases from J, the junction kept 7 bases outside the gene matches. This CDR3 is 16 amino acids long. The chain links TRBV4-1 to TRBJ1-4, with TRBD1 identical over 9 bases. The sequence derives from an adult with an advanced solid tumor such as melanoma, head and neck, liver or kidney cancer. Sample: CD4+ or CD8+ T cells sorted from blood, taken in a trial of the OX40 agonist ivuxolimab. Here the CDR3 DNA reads TGCGCCAGCAGCCAAGATCGAGGACAGGGGAGGGAAAAACTGTTTTTT. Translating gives CASSQDRGQGREKLFF.